This TCR beta chain appears in the sequencing data of a study of T cell changes during pregnancy in multiple sclerosis. Some clones are missing from TCRdb's copy, which holds only in-frame ones; the method was immunoSEQ multiplex PCR. This sample has some 120,000 clones; roughly 95% occur once, and the top ten carry 0.44%. This clone was seen only once. The V segment lost 6 bases and the J segment 0 bases; nucleotides outside the gene matches: 19. CDR3 size: 21 residues. Germline V gives CDR1 SNHLY, CDR2 FYNNEI. This specimen consisted of peripheral blood, obtained after pregnancy. The V and J genes are TRBV2 and TRBJ2-3; 12 bases agree with TRBD2. The source of this sequence is a female donor with multiple sclerosis, enrolled in a pregnancy study. CDR3: CASSVDRALTSGGSSTDTQYF. CDR3 bases: TGTGCCAGCAGCGTGGACAGGGCCCTGACTAGCGGGGGTTCTAGCACAGATACGCAGTATTTT.